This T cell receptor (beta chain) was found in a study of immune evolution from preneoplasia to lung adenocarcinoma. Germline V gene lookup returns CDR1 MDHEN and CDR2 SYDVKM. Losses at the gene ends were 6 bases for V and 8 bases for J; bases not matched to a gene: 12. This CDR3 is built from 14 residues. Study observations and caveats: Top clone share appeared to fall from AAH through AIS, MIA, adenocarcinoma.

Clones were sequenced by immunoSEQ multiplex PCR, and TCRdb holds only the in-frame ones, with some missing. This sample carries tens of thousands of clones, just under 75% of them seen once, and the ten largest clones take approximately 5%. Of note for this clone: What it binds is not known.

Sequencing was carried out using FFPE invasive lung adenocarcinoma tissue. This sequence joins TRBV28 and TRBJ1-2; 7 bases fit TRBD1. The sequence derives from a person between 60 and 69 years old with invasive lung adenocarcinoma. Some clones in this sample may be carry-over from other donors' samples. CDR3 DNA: TGTGCCAGCAGGCTACCTTCGACAGGGAACGGCTACACCTTC. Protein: CASRLPSTGNGYTF.